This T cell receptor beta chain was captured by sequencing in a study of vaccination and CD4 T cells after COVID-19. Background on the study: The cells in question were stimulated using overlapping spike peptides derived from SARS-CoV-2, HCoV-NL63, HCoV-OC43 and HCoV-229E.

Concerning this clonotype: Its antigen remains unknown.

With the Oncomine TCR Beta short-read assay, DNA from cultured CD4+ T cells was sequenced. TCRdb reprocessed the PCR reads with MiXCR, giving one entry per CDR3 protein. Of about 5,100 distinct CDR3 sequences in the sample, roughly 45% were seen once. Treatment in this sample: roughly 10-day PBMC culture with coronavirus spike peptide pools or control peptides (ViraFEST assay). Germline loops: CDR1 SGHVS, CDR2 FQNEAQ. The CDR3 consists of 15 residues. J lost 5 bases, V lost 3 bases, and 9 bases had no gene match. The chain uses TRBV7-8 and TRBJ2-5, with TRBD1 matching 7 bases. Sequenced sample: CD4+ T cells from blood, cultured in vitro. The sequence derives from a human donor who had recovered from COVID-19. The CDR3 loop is CASSFGDRVKETQYF. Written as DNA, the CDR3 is TGTGCCAGCAGCTTTGGCGACAGGGTGAAGGAGACCCAGTACTTC.